The T cell receptor (beta chain) described here comes from a study of blood T cell repertoires in COVID-19 (TCRdb year 2020). As for the study more broadly: Samples covering the acute and convalescent phases of COVID-19 were provided by collaborators in the United States, Italy and Spain. The material from the prospective study consisted of cDNA or gDNA derived from T cells, B-cell-depleted T cells, or PBMCs. The dataset comprised deeply sampled blood TCRbeta repertoires from subjects exposed to, actively infected with, or recovered from COVID-19. A freely available public database, intended as a resource for researchers studying the immune response to SARS-CoV-2, is where the repertoires were released. Samples came from the ongoing ImmuneRACE study (first 160 participants) plus 1,254 subjects from 6 global collaborators. The sample metadata nearly always contained a de-identified subject ID, COVID-19 status, age in years and sex. HLA class I and class II types, where available, came from metadata supplied by the sample provider rather than from assay-based typing.

Each collaborating institution followed its own protocols to collect whole blood in K2EDTA tubes. For TCRbeta analysis, collaborators shipped samples in one of three forms: frozen whole blood, isolated PBMCs, or DNA extracted from either of those sample types. On this clone itself: This receptor's antigen is unknown. No per-base quality is available; no much larger clone lies one base away.

Study-level results and caveats: Clinical and demographic metadata were provided uncurated, with the amount varying by source and participant.

The immunoSEQ Assay, a bias-controlled multiplex PCR, was used to amplify TCRbeta CDR3 regions from genomic DNA. From the authors' description of their analysis: Within the assay, amplification of reference gene primers was used to estimate how many nucleated cells each sample contained. To quantify the absolute abundance of each unique TCRbeta CDR3 rearrangement, sequence reads were collapsed and filtered. For each sample, productive Simpson clonality was calculated by taking the square root of Simpson's diversity index across productive rearrangements. TCRdb obtained this table from immuneACCESS and retained in-frame rearrangements with V and J assigned. These tables miss some clones; where compared with another copy, unresolved V genes account for less than half of the shortfall, and the remainder is unexplained. That table supplies the V and J calls and clone size; D and trimming were determined from the DNA. This sample has 190,000 or so clones in its table, and about 91% of those were observed once. The ten largest clones take up roughly 4.2% of the sample.

The receptor comes from a woman aged 25-40 years with acute or convalescent COVID-19. The specimen was peripheral blood.

The CDR3 is CASRLAATGELFF. The nucleotide sequence reads as follows: TGTGCCAGCAGACTAGCGGCCACCGGGGAGCTGTTTTTT. This chain joins TRBV6-1 to TRBJ2-2; 8 central nucleotides agree with TRBD2. Trimming leaves V shorter by 6 bases and J shorter by 4 bases, with the junction holding 1 base beyond the gene matches. CDR1 MNHNS and CDR2 SASEGT were looked up in the germline V gene. The CDR3 starts with the cysteine, ends with the phenylalanine, and has 13 residues. Only CDR3 DNA remains: 39 bases, in frame from the first base.